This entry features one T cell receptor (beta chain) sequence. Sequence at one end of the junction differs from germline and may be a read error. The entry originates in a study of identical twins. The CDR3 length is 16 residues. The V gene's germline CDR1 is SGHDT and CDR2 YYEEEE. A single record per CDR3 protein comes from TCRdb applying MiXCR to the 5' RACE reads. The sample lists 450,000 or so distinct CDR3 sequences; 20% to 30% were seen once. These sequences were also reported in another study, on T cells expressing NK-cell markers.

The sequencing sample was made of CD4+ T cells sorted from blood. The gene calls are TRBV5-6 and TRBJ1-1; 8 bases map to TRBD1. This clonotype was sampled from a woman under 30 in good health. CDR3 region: CAISPGTGLMNTEAFF. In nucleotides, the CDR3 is TGTGCCATCAGCCCCGGGACAGGCCTCATGAACACTGAAGCTTTCTTT. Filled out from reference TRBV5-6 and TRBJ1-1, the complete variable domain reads DAGVTQSPTHLIKTRGQQVTLRCSPKSGHDTVSWYQQALGQGPQFIFQYYEEEERQRGNFPDRFSGHQFPNYSSELNVNALLLGDSALYLCAISPGTGLMNTEAFFGQGTRLTVV.